This record covers a single T cell receptor (beta chain). The target antigen is unknown. The data were taken from a study of shared clonotypes between healthy human individuals. Overall study findings and caveats: Donor scarcity curtailed the genetic and exposure-history diversity represented herein.

Both subsets, CD45RA+ naive and CD45RA-negative memory, were split from the CD4+ cells. Germline CDR1 and CDR2: SGHTA and FQGNSA. The junction had 11 bases not matched to a gene; V was cut back by 6 bases and J by 3 bases. The CDR3 length is 15 residues. Repertoires were generated with immunoSEQ multiplex PCR, while TCRdb's copy carries only in-frame clones and drops some. Among hundreds of thousands of clones, about 74% were seen once, and the ten largest hold 1.5% to 2%. This receptor was taken from a woman in her twenties or thirties in good health. The chain combines TRBV7-2 with TRBJ2-7, with TRBD2 matching over 7 bases. Material for sequencing was memory CD4+ T cells sorted from blood. Subset noted: CD45RA-negative fraction. CDR3 DNA: TGTGCCAGCAGTAAGGGCGGGACGGGAGGCTACGAGCAGTACTTC. This translates into CASSKGGTGGYEQYF.